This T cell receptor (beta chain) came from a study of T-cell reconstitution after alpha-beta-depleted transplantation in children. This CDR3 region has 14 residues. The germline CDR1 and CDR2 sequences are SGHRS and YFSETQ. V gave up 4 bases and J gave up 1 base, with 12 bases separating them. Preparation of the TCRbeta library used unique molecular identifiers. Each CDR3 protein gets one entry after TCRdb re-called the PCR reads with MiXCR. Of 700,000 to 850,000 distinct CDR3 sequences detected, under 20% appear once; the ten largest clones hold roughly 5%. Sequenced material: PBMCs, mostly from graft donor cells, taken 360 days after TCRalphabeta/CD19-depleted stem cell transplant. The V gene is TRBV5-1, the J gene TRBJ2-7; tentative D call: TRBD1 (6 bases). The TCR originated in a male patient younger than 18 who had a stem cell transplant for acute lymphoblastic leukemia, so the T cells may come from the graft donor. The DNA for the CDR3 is TGCGCCAGCAGCAAATGGACAGTTTCCTACGAGCAGTACTTC. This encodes CASSKWTVSYEQYF.